This T cell receptor (beta chain) was sequenced for a study of CD8 T cells in ankylosing spondylitis. Study-level points and caveats: Certain motif variants had earlier been reported in reactive arthritis synovial fluid and blood. The authors found the disease-linked clones to be CD8+ and relatively rare in peripheral blood. Ankylosing spondylitis blood seemed to carry a telltale TCR beta motif made of eight highly homologous variants.

This CDR3 comprises 13 residues. TCRdb re-analysed the 5' RACE reads in MiXCR, keeping a single row per CDR3 protein. Of 450,000 to 550,000 distinct CDR3 sequences in the sample, over 4% were seen once. The table lists this clonotype with many counts. No antigen is known for it. V usage is TRBV21-1 and J usage is TRBJ1-2; the table assigns TRBD1, which was not confirmed against the DNA. TRBV21-1 is termed a pseudogene. The sample taken for sequencing was blood, either unsorted or a sorted T cell fraction (not recorded which). The clonotype comes from a male donor with ankylosing spondylitis. This CDR3 reads CARGQGPNYGYTF. The CDR3 nucleotides are TGTGCCAGAGGACAGGGGCCTAACTATGGCTACACCTTC.